These 32 T cell receptor beta chains were all obtained from the same sample, sequenced in a study of blood T cell repertoires in COVID-19. Here immunoSEQ multiplex PCR was the method, and the copy in TCRdb shows in-frame clones only, minus some. The sample holds about 410,000 clones, 86% seen once. The source material was peripheral blood. The source of these receptors is a woman aged 25 to 39 with active or convalescent COVID-19.

This chain links TRBV5-1 with TRBJ2-1; D perhaps matches TRBD1 (5 bases). Germline assignment: CDR1 SGHRS and CDR2 YFSETQ. CDR3 length: 14 amino acids. Trimming removed 4 bases from V and 1 base from J, with 9 bases in between. The CDR3 here is CASSPDRSYNEQFF. The CDR3 DNA follows: TGCGCCAGCAGCCCTGACAGATCCTACAATGAGCAGTTCTTC.

The chain carries TRBV6-1 and TRBJ1-1, with 8 nucleotides matching TRBD1. CDR3 length: 15 residues. CDR1 and CDR2 from the germline V gene are MNHNS and SASEGT. V trimming: 1 base; J trimming: 1 base; junction bases outside the gene matches: 2. The CDR3 nucleotides are TGTGCCAGCAGTGAAGTCGACAGGGGGAACACTGAAGCTTTCTTT. This encodes CASSEVDRGNTEAFF.

J is TRBJ2-1 and V is TRBV12-3 or TRBV12-4; 7 bases align to TRBD1. V lost 5 bases to trimming and J lost 6 bases; unmatched junction nucleotides: 4. The CDR3 is 13 amino acids. The CDR3, as DNA: TGTGCCAGCAGTAGGGGGCCGGGCAATGAGCAGTTCTTC. It encodes CASSRGPGNEQFF.

The gene calls are TRBV2 and TRBJ1-4; 8 nucleotides line up with TRBD1. V lost 6 bases to trimming and J lost 7 bases; unmatched junction nucleotides: 7. Per germline, CDR1 SNHLY and CDR2 FYNNEI. The CDR3 is 14 amino acids. CDR3: CASRAGQGPEKLFF. In nucleotides, the CDR3 is TGTGCCAGCAGAGCCGGACAGGGACCTGAAAAACTGTTTTTT.

The V and J genes are TRBV4-1 and TRBJ2-5, with a possible D match to TRBD1 (6 bases). Germline CDR1 is MGHRA and CDR2 is YSYEKL. This CDR3 is 15 amino acids long. V lost 2 bases, J lost 3 bases, and 13 bases lay in between. The CDR3 nucleotides read TGCGCCAGCAGCCAAACCGGGACATCCGAAGAGACCCAGTACTTC. Translated: CASSQTGTSEETQYF.

The genes are TRBV19 and TRBJ2-1, with 9 bases matching TRBD2. V trimming: 4 bases; J trimming: 5 bases; junction bases outside the gene matches: 9. Per the germline V gene, CDR1 is LNHDA and CDR2 is SQIVND (reference sequence). CDR3 length: 16 residues. The CDR3 DNA reads as TGTGCCAGTAGTAAGGGTCTAATAGCGGGGGACAATGAGCAGTTCTTC. This gives the protein CASSKGLIAGDNEQFF.

The chain has TRBV4-1 and TRBJ1-4; 8 positions agree with TRBD1. This CDR3 region has 14 residues. With 2 bases clipped from V and 8 bases from J, the junction kept 4 bases outside the gene matches. Germline V CDR1 and CDR2: MGHRA, YSYEKL. CDR3 DNA sequence: TGCGCCAGCAGCCAACGGACAGGGTTGGAAAAACTGTTTTTT. Translating gives CASSQRTGLEKLFF.

The DNA of the CDR3 is TGTGCCATCAGTGATCTATACTACGAGCAGTACTTC. It is translated as CAISDLYYEQYF. This chain uses TRBV10-3 with TRBJ2-7, with D unresolved. Germline assignment: CDR1 ENHRY and CDR2 SYGVKD. This CDR3 contains 12 residues. V was pared by 3 bases and J by 3 bases, with 6 bases between.

The V gene is TRBV10-1, the J gene TRBJ1-1; 8 bases map to TRBD1. Germline V gene lookup returns CDR1 WNHNN and CDR2 SYGVQD (reference sequence). Unmatched junction bases numbered 3, after V lost 8 bases and J lost 1 base. The CDR3 length is 13 residues. The CDR3 coding sequence is TGCGCCAGCCGACAGGGGACGAACACTGAAGCTTTCTTT. Translation: CASRQGTNTEAFF.

V is TRBV15 and J is TRBJ2-2; 8 nucleotides line up with TRBD1. This CDR3 is built from 15 residues. Germline CDR1 reads LNHNV; CDR2 reads YYDKDF (reference sequence). Trimming removed 5 bases from V and 6 bases from J; junction bases left unmatched: 8. The CDR3 sequence: CATSQGQEGSGELFF. In DNA, the CDR3 is TGTGCCACCAGCCAGGGACAGGAGGGCTCCGGGGAGCTGTTTTTT. Combining the CDR3 with reference TRBV15 and TRBJ2-2 gives the whole variable domain DAMVIQNPRYQVTQFGKPVTLSCSQTLNHNVMYWYQQKSSQAPKLLFHYYDKDFNNEADTPDNFQSRRPNTSFCFLDIRSPGLGDTAMYLCATSQGQEGSGELFFGEGSRLTVL.

The chain links TRBV6-1 to TRBJ1-1, with D possibly TRBD1 on 5 matching bases. The CDR3 covers 16 residues. Germline CDR1 and CDR2: MNHNS and SASEGT. The V gene lost 1 base and the J gene lost 1 base, with 13 bases spanning the gap. CDR3 coding DNA: TGTGCCAGCAGTGAAGGACAGAGGTGGAAGAACACTGAAGCTTTCTTT. Translating gives CASSEGQRWKNTEAFF.

This chain connects TRBV7-9 to TRBJ2-7, with a weak D call TRBD1 (6 bases). The CDR3 loop spans 15 amino acids. V was shortened by 5 bases and J by 0 bases, with 14 bases between the two germline ends. The germline gives CDR1 SEHNR, CDR2 FQNEAQ (reference sequence). CDR3 sequence reads: CASSSRAGDSYEQYF. The CDR3 region has the DNA TGTGCCAGCAGCAGCCGTGCAGGGGACTCCTACGAGCAGTACTTC.

The J gene is TRBJ1-1, the V gene TRBV19; 11 bases match TRBD1. The CDR3 spans 16 residues. The trim removed 6 bases at V and 1 base at J, leaving 7 bases unmatched. Germline CDR1 is LNHDA and CDR2 is SQIVND (reference sequence). CDR3 protein: CASSPDRGRGNTEAFF. In nucleotides, the CDR3 is TGTGCCAGTAGCCCGGACAGGGGGCGGGGGAACACTGAAGCTTTCTTT.

The V call is TRBV5-4, the J call TRBJ2-5; 15 bases are shared with TRBD2. V was pared by 0 bases and J by 5 bases, with 5 bases of the junction left unmatched. The CDR3 loop spans 17 amino acids. Looked up from germline, CDR1 is SGHNT and CDR2 is YYREEE (reference sequence). For the CDR3, the DNA is TGTGCCAGCAGCTTGGGGACTAGCGGGGGGGCCGGTGAGACCCAGTACTTC. Translation: CASSLGTSGGAGETQYF.

J is TRBJ1-4 and V is TRBV4-1; D not resolved. Trimming shortened V by 5 bases and J by 6 bases, and 13 bases separated the two germline ends. The CDR3 extends over 14 amino acids. Germline CDR1 and CDR2: MGHRA and YSYEKL. The CDR3 bases are TGCGCCAGCAGCGAGGCGTCGGGGTATGAAAAACTGTTTTTT. It encodes CASSEASGYEKLFF.

J is TRBJ2-2 and V is TRBV13; TRBD2 aligns across 9 bases. The junction had 10 bases not matched to a gene; V was cut back by 5 bases and J by 6 bases. CDR1 PRHDT and CDR2 FYEKMQ come from the germline V gene (reference sequence). This CDR3 has 16 amino acids. CDR3 in DNA: TGTGCCAGCAGCCGGAATGGCGGGGGGGCATCCGGGGAGCTGTTTTTT. Its protein is CASSRNGGGASGELFF.

The chain is built from TRBV18 and TRBJ1-5; perhaps TRBD1 as D (5 bases). CDR1 and CDR2 (germline): KGHSH, LQKENI. The CDR3 has 16 amino acids. The V and J ends lost 3 bases and 5 bases respectively, with 17 bases between them. CDR3 loop: CASSPPLGTGDQPQHF. CDR3 nucleotide sequence: TGTGCCAGCTCACCGCCCCTTGGGACGGGAGATCAGCCCCAGCATTTT.

This chain connects TRBV2 to TRBJ1-1, with D uncertain. The CDR3 has 10 amino acids. The germline V gene has CDR1 SNHLY and CDR2 FYNNEI. Trimming cost V 6 bases and J 11 bases, with 10 bases left between them. CDR3 bases: TGTGCCAGCAGAGAGTCTATGGCTTTCTTT. This translates into CASRESMAFF.

This chain connects TRBV5-6 to TRBJ2-7, with a weak D call TRBD2 (5 bases). Germline CDR1 and CDR2: SGHDT and YYEEEE. V lost 5 bases, J lost 4 bases, and 19 bases lay in between. This CDR3 is 15 amino acids long. The CDR3 is CASRSGAGGLYEQYF. For the CDR3, the DNA is TGTGCCAGCAGATCTGGAGCCGGAGGTCTTTACGAGCAGTACTTC.

This chain connects TRBV10-3 to TRBJ2-3, with 14 bases identical to TRBD2. Germline assignment: CDR1 ENHRY and CDR2 SYGVKD. The CDR3 sequence is 17 residues long. Trimming removed 8 bases from V and 0 bases from J; junction bases left unmatched: 7. CDR3 bases: TGTGCCATCCAAGGGACTAGCGGGGGATCTAGCACAGATACGCAGTATTTT. Encoded protein: CAIQGTSGGSSTDTQYF.

As DNA, the CDR3 is TGTGCCAGCCAGGGAATTACAGATACGCAGTATTTT. Its protein is CASQGITDTQYF. The rearrangement uses TRBV19 and TRBJ2-3; D is possibly TRBD1 (5 bases). The CDR3 is 12 residues long. Germline loops: CDR1 LNHDA, CDR2 SQIVND (reference sequence). V lost 9 bases and J 3 bases, leaving 10 bases between the germline ends.

The chain links TRBV3-1 (or the pseudogene TRBV3-2) to TRBJ1-4; D is uncertain. V shed 4 bases and J shed 8 bases, with 11 bases lying between them. The length of the CDR3 is 13 residues. Per the germline V gene, CDR1 is LGHDT and CDR2 is YNNKEL (reference sequence). The CDR3 region has the DNA TGTGCCAGCAGCCTCTGGGCTGGCGAAAAACTGTTTTTT. It translates to CASSLWAGEKLFF.

The chain employs TRBV21-1 and TRBJ1-1; whether TRBD1, the table's D call, matches the DNA was not checked. TRBV21-1 is classified as a pseudogene. The CDR3 sequence is 17 residues long. The CDR3 is CASSKGQAKGMSTEAFF. CDR3 bases: TGTGCCAGCAGCAAAGGGCAGGCAAAGGGGATGAGCACTGAAGCTTTCTTT.

J is TRBJ1-4 and V is TRBV19; possible D gene TRBD1, 5 bases. This CDR3 is built from 16 residues. Trimming took off 5 bases at V and 7 bases at J, with 20 bases between the two ends. Germline CDR1 LNHDA, CDR2 SQIVND (reference sequence). CDR3: CASSRPGILGGEKLFF. In DNA, the CDR3 is TGTGCCAGTAGTCGCCCAGGGATCTTGGGGGGTGAAAAACTGTTTTTT.

In DNA form, the CDR3 reads TGTGCCACCGCGTGGGACAGGGGAGATCAGCCCCAGCATTTT. It specifies CATAWDRGDQPQHF. The J gene is TRBJ1-5, the V gene TRBV2; TRBD1 agrees at 10 bases. V shed 10 bases and J 5 bases; nucleotides not matched to a gene: 8. Germline assignment: CDR1 SNHLY and CDR2 FYNNEI. The CDR3 spans 14 residues.

In this sample, this clone turned up a few times. This chain links TRBV2 with TRBJ1-3; 7 nucleotides line up with TRBD1. The CDR3 loop spans 13 amino acids. V shed 6 bases and J 4 bases; nucleotides not matched to a gene: 3. Germline V CDR1 and CDR2: SNHLY, FYNNEI. The CDR3 reads CASRRGQGNTIYF. DNA for the CDR3: TGTGCCAGCAGGAGGGGGCAAGGAAACACCATATATTTT.

This chain uses TRBV2 with TRBJ2-7; possible D gene TRBD1, 6 bases. The CDR3 extends over 11 amino acids. V dropped 7 bases and J dropped 7 bases, with 11 bases sitting between them. Germline V gives CDR1 SNHLY, CDR2 FYNNEI. The CDR3 bases are TGTGCCAGCATCCAGGGGTCGGAGCAGTACTTC. Its protein product is CASIQGSEQYF.

The V and J genes are TRBV16 and TRBJ2-5, with TRBD1 as a possible D gene (6 bases). The CDR3 is 15 amino acids. The germline V gene has CDR1 KGHSY and CDR2 FQNENV. The germline V and J ends were trimmed by 4 bases and 0 bases, with 12 bases remaining between them. CDR3 amino acids: CASSPSRGYQETQYF. CDR3 DNA: TGTGCCAGCAGCCCCTCGAGGGGGTACCAAGAGACCCAGTACTTC.

The chain uses TRBV5-6 and TRBJ2-7; D is undetermined. Trimming removed 0 bases at V and 7 bases at J, with 8 bases between. CDR1 SGHDT and CDR2 YYEEEE come from the germline V gene. The CDR3 totals 12 residues. In nucleotides, the CDR3 is TGTGCCAGCAGCTTGGGTCCAGAAGAGCAGTACTTC. Encoded protein: CASSLGPEEQYF. The full variable domain, with the rest looked up from reference TRBV5-6 and TRBJ2-7, is DAGVTQSPTHLIKTRGQQVTLRCSPKSGHDTVSWYQQALGQGPQFIFQYYEEEERQRGNFPDRFSGHQFPNYSSELNVNALLLGDSALYLCASSLGPEEQYFGPGTRLTVT.

The V gene is TRBV11-2, the J gene TRBJ2-7; D perhaps matches TRBD1 (6 bases). The CDR3 extends over 10 amino acids. Trimming shortened V by 11 bases and J by 5 bases, and 10 bases separated the two germline ends. CDR1 SGHAT and CDR2 FQNNGV come from the germline V gene. The CDR3 sequence: CAEGVDEQYF. The CDR3 region has the DNA TGTGCCGAGGGGGTTGACGAGCAGTACTTC. Complete variable domain (other parts from reference TRBV11-2 and TRBJ2-7): EAGVAQSPRYKIIEKRQSVAFWCNPISGHATLYWYQQILGQGPKLLIQFQNNGVVDDSQLPKDRFSAERLKGVDSTLKIQPAKLEDSAVYLCAEGVDEQYFGPGTRLTVT.

The chain uses TRBV25-1 and TRBJ2-5; TRBD2 aligns across 11 bases. The CDR3 is 17 residues long. Germline V CDR1 and CDR2: MGHDK, SYGVNS. J was trimmed by 4 bases and V by 2 bases; bases with no gene match: 9. The CDR3 DNA reads TGTGCCAGCAGTGAAGCGGGGACTAGCGGAATACGAGAGACCCAGTACTTC. The encoded protein is CASSEAGTSGIRETQYF. Combining the CDR3 with reference TRBV25-1 and TRBJ2-5 gives the whole variable domain EADIYQTPRYLVIGTGKKITLECSQTMGHDKMYWYQQDPGMELHLIHYSYGVNSTEKGDLSSESTVSRIRTEHFPLTLESARPSHTSQYLCASSEAGTSGIRETQYFGPGTRLLVL.

This CDR3 is CASSLAGRGPQYF. The CDR3 nucleotides read TGTGCCAGCAGTTTAGCGGGGAGGGGCCCGCAGTATTTT. This chain links TRBV12-3 or TRBV12-4 with TRBJ2-3, with TRBD2 matching 7 bases. This CDR3 has 13 amino acids. V shed 0 bases and J 10 bases; nucleotides not matched to a gene: 4.